This TCR beta chain was obtained from a study of T cells after posttransplantation cyclophosphamide. Study-wide points: Later post-transplant blood repertoires were often dominated by donor CD8+ memory clones.

Generated by immunoSEQ multiplex PCR, the TCRdb table keeps only in-frame clones and is missing some. The profile shows roughly 25,000 clones, about 84% of them singletons. Germline V gene data show CDR1 as MNHNS and CDR2 as SASEGT. This CDR3 is 13 amino acids long. V was clipped by 7 bases and J by 4 bases, with 14 bases between them. A word on this clone: The antigen remains undetermined.

The sequence was obtained from a woman in her fifties or sixties with a blood cancer, CMV-positive, and with a related stem cell donor. The sequenced sample was PBMCs. The chain couples TRBV6-1 to TRBJ2-7, with a tentative D call TRBD2 (5 bases). The CDR3 reads CASKGGGLYEQYF. The CDR3 DNA reads as TGTGCCAGCAAAGGCGGAGGACTTTACGAGCAGTACTTC.